The subject of this entry is one TCR beta chain. Living in roughly 23 US areas, the participants were between about 18 and 100 years of age. Individuals in the exposed group had encountered a COVID-19 case within 2 weeks preceding study entry. This sample is part of a study of blood T cell repertoires in COVID-19. Sequenced by immunoSEQ multiplex PCR; TCRdb stores in-frame clones only, minus some. The sample has 330,000 or so clones, 88% seen once; the top ten hold over 0.9%. This sequence originates from a woman aged 30 to 39 who had been exposed to COVID-19. The sequenced material came from PBMCs or T cells enriched from blood (not recorded which).

For the CDR3, the DNA is TGCAGCGTTGAACCAGTAATGAACACTGAAGCTTTCTTT. Translating it yields CSVEPVMNTEAFF. This rearrangement joins TRBV29-1 to TRBJ1-1; D gene uncertain. This CDR3 has 13 amino acids. Per the germline V gene, CDR1 is SQVTM and CDR2 is ANQGSEA. Trimming left V 2 bases short and J 0 bases short, with 7 bases between. Looking up the rest from reference TRBV29-1 and TRBJ1-1 gives the full variable domain: SAVISQKPSRDICQRGTSLTIQCQVDSQVTMMFWYRQQPGQSLTLIATANQGSEATYESGFVIDKFPISRPNLTFSTLTVSNMSPEDSSIYLCSVEPVMNTEAFFGQGTRLTVV.